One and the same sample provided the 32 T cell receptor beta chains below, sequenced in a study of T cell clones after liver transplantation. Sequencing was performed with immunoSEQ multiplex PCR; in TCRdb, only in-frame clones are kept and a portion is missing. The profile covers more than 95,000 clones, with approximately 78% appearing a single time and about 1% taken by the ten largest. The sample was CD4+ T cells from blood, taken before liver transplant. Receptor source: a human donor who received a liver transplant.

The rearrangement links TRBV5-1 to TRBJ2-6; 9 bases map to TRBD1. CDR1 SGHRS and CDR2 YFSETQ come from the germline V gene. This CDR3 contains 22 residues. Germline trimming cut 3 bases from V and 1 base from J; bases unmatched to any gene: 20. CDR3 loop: CASSSTTRRDRASTSGANVLTF. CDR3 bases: TGCGCCAGCAGCTCCACCACACGCCGGGACAGGGCCTCAACATCTGGGGCCAACGTCCTGACTTTC.

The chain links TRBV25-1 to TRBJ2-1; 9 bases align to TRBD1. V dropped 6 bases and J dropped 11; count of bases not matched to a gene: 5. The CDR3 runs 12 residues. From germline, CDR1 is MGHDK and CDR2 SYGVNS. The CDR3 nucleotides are TGTGCCAGCAGCTCCGGGACAGGGAAGCAGTTCTTC. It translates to CASSSGTGKQFF.

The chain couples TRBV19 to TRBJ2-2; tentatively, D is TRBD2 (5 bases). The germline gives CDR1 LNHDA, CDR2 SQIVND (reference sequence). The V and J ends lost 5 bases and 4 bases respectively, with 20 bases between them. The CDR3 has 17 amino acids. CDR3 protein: CASSLDGRRTATGELFF. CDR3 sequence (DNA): TGTGCCAGTAGTCTGGACGGGCGGAGGACGGCCACCGGGGAGCTGTTTTTT.

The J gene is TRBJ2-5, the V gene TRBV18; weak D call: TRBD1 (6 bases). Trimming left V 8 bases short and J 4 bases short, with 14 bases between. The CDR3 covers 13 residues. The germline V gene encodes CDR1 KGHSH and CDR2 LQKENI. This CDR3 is CASTTGLGETQYF. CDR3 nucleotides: TGTGCCAGCACTACAGGGCTGGGAGAGACCCAGTACTTC.

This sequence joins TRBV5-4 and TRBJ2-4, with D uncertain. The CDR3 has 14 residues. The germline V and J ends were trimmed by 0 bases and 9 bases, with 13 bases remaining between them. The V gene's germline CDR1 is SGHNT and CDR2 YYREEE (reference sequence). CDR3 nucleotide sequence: TGTGCCAGCAGCTTGGCCGTAGGGCCAGGCATTCAGTACTTC. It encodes CASSLAVGPGIQYF.

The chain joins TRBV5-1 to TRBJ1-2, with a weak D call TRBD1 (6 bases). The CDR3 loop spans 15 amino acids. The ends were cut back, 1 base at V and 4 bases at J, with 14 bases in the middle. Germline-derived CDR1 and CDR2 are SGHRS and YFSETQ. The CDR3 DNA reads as TGCGCCAGCAGCTTGAGTCCGGGGACATCCTATGGCTACACCTTC. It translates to CASSLSPGTSYGYTF. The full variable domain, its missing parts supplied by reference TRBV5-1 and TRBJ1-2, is KAGVTQTPRYLIKTRGQQVTLSCSPISGHRSVSWYQQTPGQGLQFLFEYFSETQRNKGNFPGRFSGRQFSNSRSEMNVSTLELGDSALYLCASSLSPGTSYGYTFGSGTRLTVV.

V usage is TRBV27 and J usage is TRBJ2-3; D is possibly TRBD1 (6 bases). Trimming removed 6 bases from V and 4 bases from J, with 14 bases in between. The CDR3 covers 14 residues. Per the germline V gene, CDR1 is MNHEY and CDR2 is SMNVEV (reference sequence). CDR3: CASSRGRLPDTQYF. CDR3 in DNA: TGTGCCAGCAGCAGGGGCCGTTTGCCAGATACGCAGTATTTT.

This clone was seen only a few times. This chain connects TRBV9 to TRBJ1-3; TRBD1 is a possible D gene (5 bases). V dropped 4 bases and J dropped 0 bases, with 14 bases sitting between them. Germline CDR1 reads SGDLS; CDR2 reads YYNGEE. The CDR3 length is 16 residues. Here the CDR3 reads CASSHGGGSSGNTIYF. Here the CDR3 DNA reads TGTGCCAGCAGCCATGGTGGGGGTAGCTCTGGAAACACCATATATTTT. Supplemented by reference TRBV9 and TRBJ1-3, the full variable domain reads DSGVTQTPKHLITATGQRVTLRCSPRSGDLSVYWYQQSLDQGLQFLIQYYNGEERAKGNILERFSAQQFPDLHSELNLSSLELGDSALYFCASSHGGGSSGNTIYFGEGSWLTVV.

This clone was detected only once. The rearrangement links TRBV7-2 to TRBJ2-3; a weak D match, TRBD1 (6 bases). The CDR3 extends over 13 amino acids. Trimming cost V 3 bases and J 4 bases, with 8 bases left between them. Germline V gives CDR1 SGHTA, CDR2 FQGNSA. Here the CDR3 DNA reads TGTGCCAGCAGCTTGGGGGCCCCAGATACGCAGTATTTT. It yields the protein CASSLGAPDTQYF.

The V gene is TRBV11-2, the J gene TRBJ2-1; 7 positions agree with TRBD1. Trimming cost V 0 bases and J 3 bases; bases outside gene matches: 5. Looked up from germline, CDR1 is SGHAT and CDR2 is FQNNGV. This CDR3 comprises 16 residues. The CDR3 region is CASSLDHRGYYNEQFF. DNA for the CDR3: TGTGCCAGCAGCTTAGATCACAGGGGCTACTACAATGAGCAGTTCTTC.

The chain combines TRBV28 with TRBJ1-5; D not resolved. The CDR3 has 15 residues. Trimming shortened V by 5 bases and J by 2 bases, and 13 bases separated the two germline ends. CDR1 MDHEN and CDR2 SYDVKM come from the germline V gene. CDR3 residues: CASSPPGSRNQPQHF. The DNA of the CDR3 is TGTGCCAGCAGTCCCCCAGGTTCCCGCAATCAGCCCCAGCATTTT.

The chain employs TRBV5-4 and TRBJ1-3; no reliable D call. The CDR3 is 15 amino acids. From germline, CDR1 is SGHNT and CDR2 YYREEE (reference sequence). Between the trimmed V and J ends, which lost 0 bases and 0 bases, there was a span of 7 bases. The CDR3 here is CASSLDRYSGNTIYF. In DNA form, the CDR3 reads TGTGCCAGCAGCTTGGACAGATACTCTGGAAACACCATATATTTT. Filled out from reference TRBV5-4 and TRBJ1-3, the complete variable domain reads ETGVTQSPTHLIKTRGQQVTLRCSSQSGHNTVSWYQQALGQGPQFIFQYYREEENGRGNFPPRFSGLQFPNYSSELNVNALELDDSALYLCASSLDRYSGNTIYFGEGSWLTVV.

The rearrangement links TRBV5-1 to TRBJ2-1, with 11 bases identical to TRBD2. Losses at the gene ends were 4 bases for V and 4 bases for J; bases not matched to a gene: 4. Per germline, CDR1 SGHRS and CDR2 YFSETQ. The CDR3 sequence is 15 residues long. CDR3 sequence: CASSLGTSGYNEQFF. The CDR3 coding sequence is TGCGCCAGCAGCCTCGGGACTAGCGGATACAATGAGCAGTTCTTC.

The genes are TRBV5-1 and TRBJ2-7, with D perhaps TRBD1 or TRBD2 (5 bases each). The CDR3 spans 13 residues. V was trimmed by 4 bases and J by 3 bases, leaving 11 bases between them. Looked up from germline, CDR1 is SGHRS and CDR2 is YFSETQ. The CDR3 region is CASSLGESYEQYF. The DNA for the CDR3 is TGCGCCAGCAGCCTGGGGGAGAGCTACGAGCAGTACTTC.

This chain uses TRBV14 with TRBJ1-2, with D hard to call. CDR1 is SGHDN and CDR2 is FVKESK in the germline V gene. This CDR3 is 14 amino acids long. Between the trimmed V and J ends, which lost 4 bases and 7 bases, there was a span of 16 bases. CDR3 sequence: CASSPSPGFGGYTF. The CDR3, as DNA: TGTGCCAGCAGCCCCAGCCCCGGGTTCGGTGGCTACACCTTC.

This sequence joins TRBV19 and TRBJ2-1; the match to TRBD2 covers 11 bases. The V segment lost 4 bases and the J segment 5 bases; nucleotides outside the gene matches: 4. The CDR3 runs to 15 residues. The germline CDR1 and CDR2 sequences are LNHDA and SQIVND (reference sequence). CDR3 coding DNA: TGTGCCAGTAGTAGGGGGACTAGCGGCAACAATGAGCAGTTCTTC. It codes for CASSRGTSGNNEQFF.

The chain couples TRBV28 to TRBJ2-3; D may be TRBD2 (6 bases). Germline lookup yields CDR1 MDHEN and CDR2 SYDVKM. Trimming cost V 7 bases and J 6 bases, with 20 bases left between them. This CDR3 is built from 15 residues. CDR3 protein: CASIPLQIRGDTQYF. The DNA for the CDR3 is TGTGCCAGCATCCCGTTACAGATTCGGGGGGATACGCAGTATTTT.

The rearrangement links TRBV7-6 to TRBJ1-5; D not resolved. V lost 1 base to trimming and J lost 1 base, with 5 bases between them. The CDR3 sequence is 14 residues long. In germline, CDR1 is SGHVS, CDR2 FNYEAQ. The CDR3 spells CASSLGVSNQPQHF. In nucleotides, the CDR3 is TGTGCCAGCAGCTTAGGGGTAAGCAATCAGCCCCAGCATTTT.

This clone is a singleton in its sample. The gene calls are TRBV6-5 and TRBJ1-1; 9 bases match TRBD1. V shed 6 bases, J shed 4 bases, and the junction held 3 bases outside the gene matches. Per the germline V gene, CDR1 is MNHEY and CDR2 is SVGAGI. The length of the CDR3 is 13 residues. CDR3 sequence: CASRNRGRTEAFF. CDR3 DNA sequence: TGTGCCAGCAGGAACAGGGGGCGCACTGAAGCTTTCTTT.

CDR3 region: CASSLGRAGVYGYTF. As DNA, the CDR3 is TGTGCCAGCAGCTTGGGGAGGGCAGGGGTTTATGGCTACACCTTC. This rearrangement joins TRBV5-4 to TRBJ1-2; D perhaps matches TRBD1 (6 bases). This CDR3 comprises 15 residues. The germline V and J ends were trimmed by 0 bases and 5 bases, with 14 bases remaining between them. Germline V gene lookup returns CDR1 SGHNT and CDR2 YYREEE (reference sequence).

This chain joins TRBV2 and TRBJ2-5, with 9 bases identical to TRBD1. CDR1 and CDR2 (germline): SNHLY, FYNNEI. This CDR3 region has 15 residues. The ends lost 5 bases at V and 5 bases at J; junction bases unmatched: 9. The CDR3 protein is CASSFRTGDRETQYF. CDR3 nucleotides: TGTGCCAGCAGTTTCCGGACAGGGGATAGGGAGACCCAGTACTTC.

In DNA, the CDR3 is TGTGCCAGCAGTACCCCGGGGCCAAACATTCAGTACTTC. It encodes CASSTPGPNIQYF. The V call is TRBV2, the J call TRBJ2-4, with D perhaps assigned TRBD1 or TRBD2 (5 bases each). Germline CDR1 is SNHLY and CDR2 is FYNNEI. With 5 bases removed from V and 6 bases from J, the gap between germline ends came to 11 bases. The CDR3 contains 13 residues.

CDR3 DNA: TGTGCCAGTAGCGGGCTAGCGGGAGGACACAATGAGCAGTTCTTC. The encoded protein is CASSGLAGGHNEQFF. The J gene is TRBJ2-1, the V gene TRBV19, with 11 bases aligning to TRBD2. This CDR3 region has 15 residues. The germline V gene has CDR1 LNHDA and CDR2 SQIVND (reference sequence). V gave up 6 bases and J gave up 5 bases; unmatched junction bases: 6.

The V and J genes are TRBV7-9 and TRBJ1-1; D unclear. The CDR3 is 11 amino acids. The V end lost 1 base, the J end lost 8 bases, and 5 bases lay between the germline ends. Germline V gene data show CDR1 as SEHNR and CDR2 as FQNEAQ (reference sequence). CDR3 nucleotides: TGTGCCAGCAGCTTAGGTACAGAAGCTTTCTTT. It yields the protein CASSLGTEAFF. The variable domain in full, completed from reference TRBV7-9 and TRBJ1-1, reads DTGVSQNPRHKITKRGQNVTFRCDPISEHNRLYWYRQTLGQGPEFLTYFQNEAQLEKSRLLSDRFSAERPKGSFSTLEIQRTEQGDSAMYLCASSLGTEAFFGQGTRLTVV.

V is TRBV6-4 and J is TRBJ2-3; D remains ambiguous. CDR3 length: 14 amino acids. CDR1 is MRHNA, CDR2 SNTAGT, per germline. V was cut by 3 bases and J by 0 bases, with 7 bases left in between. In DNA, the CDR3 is TGTGCCAGCAGTGAGTCACATAGCACAGATACGCAGTATTTT. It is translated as CASSESHSTDTQYF.

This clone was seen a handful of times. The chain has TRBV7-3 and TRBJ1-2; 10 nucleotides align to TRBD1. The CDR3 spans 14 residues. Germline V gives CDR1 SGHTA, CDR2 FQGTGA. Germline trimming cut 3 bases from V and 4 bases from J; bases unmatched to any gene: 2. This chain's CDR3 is CASSLGQGFYGYTF. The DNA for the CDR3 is TGTGCCAGCAGCTTGGGACAGGGGTTCTATGGCTACACCTTC.

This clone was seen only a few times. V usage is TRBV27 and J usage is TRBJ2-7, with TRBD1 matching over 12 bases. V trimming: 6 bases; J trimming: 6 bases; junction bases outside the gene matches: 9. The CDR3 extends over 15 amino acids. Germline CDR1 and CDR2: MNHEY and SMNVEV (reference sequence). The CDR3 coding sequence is TGTGCCAGCAGATCCGGGACAGGGGGCATAGGCGAGCAGTACTTC. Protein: CASRSGTGGIGEQYF.

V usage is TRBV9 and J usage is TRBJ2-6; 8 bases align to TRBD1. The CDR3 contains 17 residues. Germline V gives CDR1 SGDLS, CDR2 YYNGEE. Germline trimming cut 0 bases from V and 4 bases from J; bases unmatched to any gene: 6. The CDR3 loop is CASSVAVTGVGANVLTF. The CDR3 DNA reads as TGTGCCAGCAGCGTAGCTGTGACAGGGGTCGGGGCCAACGTCCTGACTTTC.

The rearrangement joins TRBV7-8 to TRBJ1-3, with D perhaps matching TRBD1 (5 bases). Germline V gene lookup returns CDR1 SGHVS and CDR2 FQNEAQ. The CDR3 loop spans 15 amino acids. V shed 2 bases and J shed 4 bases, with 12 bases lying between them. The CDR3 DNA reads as TGTGCCAGCAGCTTATTGGCAGGGTGGGGAAACACCATATATTTT. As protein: CASSLLAGWGNTIYF.

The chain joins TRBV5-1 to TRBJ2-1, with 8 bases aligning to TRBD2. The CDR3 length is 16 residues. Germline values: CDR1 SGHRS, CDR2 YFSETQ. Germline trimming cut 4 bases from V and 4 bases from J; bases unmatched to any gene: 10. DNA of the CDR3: TGCGCCAGCAGCATTGGCACGGGACTAGTTTACAATGAGCAGTTCTTC. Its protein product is CASSIGTGLVYNEQFF.

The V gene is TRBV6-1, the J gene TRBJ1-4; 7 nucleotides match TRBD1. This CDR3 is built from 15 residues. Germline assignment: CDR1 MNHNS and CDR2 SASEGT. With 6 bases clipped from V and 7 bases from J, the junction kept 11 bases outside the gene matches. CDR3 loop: CASSQQGFLGEKLFF. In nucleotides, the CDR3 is TGTGCCAGCAGCCAACAGGGGTTCCTGGGTGAAAAACTGTTTTTT.

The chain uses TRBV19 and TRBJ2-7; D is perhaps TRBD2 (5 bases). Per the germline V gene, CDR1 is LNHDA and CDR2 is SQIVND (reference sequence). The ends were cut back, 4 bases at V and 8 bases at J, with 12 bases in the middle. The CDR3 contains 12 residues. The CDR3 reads CASSNSPGKQYF. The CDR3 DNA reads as TGTGCCAGTAGTAACTCCCCGGGGAAGCAGTACTTC.